These T cell receptor beta chains were read from a single sample in a study of shared clonotypes between healthy human individuals. Libraries were prepared by immunoSEQ multiplex PCR; TCRdb keeps only in-frame clonotypes and omits some of them. The sample holds approximately 740,000 clones, approximately 74% seen once. Sample: memory CD4+ T cells sorted from blood. The receptors shown here come from a woman aged 25 to 45 in good health. The CDR3 runs from the conserved cysteine through the conserved F or W. The D gene is left open where the match is weak. Rows may omit the clone size; those that give it use once, few, many or a size class.

TRBV5-1	NA	NA	TRBJ2-2	15	TGCGCCAGCAGCTTGGGCAGGGGGAACACCGGGGAGCTGTTTTTT	CASSLGRGNTGELFF
TRBV30	NA	NA	TRBJ2-7	13	TGTGCCTGGAGAGGTGGGACCTCCTACGAGCAGTACTTC	CAWRGGTSYEQYF
TRBV19	few	TRBD1	TRBJ1-5	15	TGTGCCAGTAGTGCCACAGGGGCGCGGGGTCAGCCCCAGCATTTT	CASSATGARGQPQHF
TRBV7-9	NA	NA	TRBJ1-3	14	TGTGCCAGCAGCTTCCCAGGGTCGGGAAACACCATATATTTT	CASSFPGSGNTIYF
TRBV4-1	once	NA	TRBJ2-1	17	TGCGCCAGCAGCTATGTGGACAGCACCCTCTCCTACAATGAGCAGTTCTTC	CASSYVDSTLSYNEQFF
TRBV15	NA	TRBD1	TRBJ1-2	15	TGTGCCACCAGCAGACCCGGGACAGGGCCCTATGGCTACACCTTC	CATSRPGTGPYGYTF
TRBV29-1	NA	NA	TRBJ2-3	14	TGCAGCGTCTCATTGGGTGGCAGCACAGATACGCAGTATTTT	CSVSLGGSTDTQYF
TRBV5-1	NA	TRBD1	TRBJ2-7	14	TGCGCCAGCAGCTCCGGGACAGGGCCTCTAGAGCAGTACTTC	CASSSGTGPLEQYF
TRBV4-1	NA	TRBD2	TRBJ2-7	16	TGCGCCAGCAGCCAAGATCGCGGACTAGCGGGCTACGAGCAGTACTTC	CASSQDRGLAGYEQYF
TRBV29-1	NA	TRBD2	TRBJ2-3	15	TGCAGCGCCCTGACTAGCGGGACCTACACAGATACGCAGTATTTT	CSALTSGTYTDTQYF
TRBV11-2	NA	TRBD1	TRBJ2-1	17	TGTGCCAGCAGCTTAGCAGGCAGGGGGCGGTCCTACAATGAGCAGTTCTTC	CASSLAGRGRSYNEQFF
TRBV7-2	NA	TRBD1	TRBJ2-2	15	TGTGCCAGCTCCCGGGACAGGGGGCAGACCGGGGAGCTGTTTTTT	CASSRDRGQTGELFF
TRBV25-1	NA	NA	TRBJ2-7	15	TGTGCCAGCAGTGAATCTCAGGGGACCTCCTACGAGCAGTACTTC	CASSESQGTSYEQYF
TRBV19	NA	NA	TRBJ1-1	14	TGTGCCAGCCGGGCGGTGGGGACGGGCACTGAAGCTTTCTTT	CASRAVGTGTEAFF
TRBV14	many	NA	TRBJ1-1	13	TGTGCCAGCAGCGTTCTTATGAACACTGAAGCTTTCTTT	CASSVLMNTEAFF
TRBV19	NA	TRBD2	TRBJ2-3	14	TGTGCCACCAAGCGGGAGAAGATAACAGATACGCAGTATTTT	CATKREKITDTQYF
TRBV28	NA	NA	TRBJ1-2	12	TGTGCCAGCAGTTTACTGGGGTCTGGCTACACCTTC	CASSLLGSGYTF
TRBV2	NA	NA	TRBJ2-3	14	TGTGCCAGCACCAAGACAGGACGCACAGATACGCAGTATTTT	CASTKTGRTDTQYF
TRBV18	NA	TRBD1	TRBJ2-7	14	TGTGCCAGCTCACCGGGACAGGGGGCGAGGGAGCAGTACTTC	CASSPGQGAREQYF
TRBV6-1	NA	NA	TRBJ1-1	12	TGTGCCAGCAGTGAGGACTACACTGAAGCTTTCTTT	CASSEDYTEAFF
TRBV10-3	NA	TRBD2	TRBJ2-1	15	TGTGCCATCAGCCTAGCGGGAGGGCCCAACAATGAGCAGTTCTTC	CAISLAGGPNNEQFF
TRBV7-3	few	TRBD1	TRBJ1-1	15	TGTGCCAGCAGCACACAGGGGGCGGGTAGCACTGAAGCTTTCTTT	CASSTQGAGSTEAFF
TRBV7-9	NA	NA	TRBJ2-1	10	TGTGCCAGCAGCTCTATTGAGCAGTTCTTC	CASSSIEQFF